This T cell receptor (beta chain) comes out of a study of T cell changes during pregnancy in multiple sclerosis. The table came from immunoSEQ multiplex PCR; TCRdb's copy has only in-frame clones and leaves some out. Among about 77,000 clones listed, 70% to 90% were seen once. CDR1 is SEHNR and CDR2 is FQNEAQ in the germline V gene (reference sequence). This CDR3 contains 15 residues. Trimming left V 2 bases short and J 4 bases short, with 14 bases between. Here the sequenced sample was peripheral blood, taken before pregnancy. The receptor's source is a female donor with multiple sclerosis, enrolled in a pregnancy study. The chain joins TRBV7-9 to TRBJ1-2, with D tentatively TRBD1 (6 bases). CDR3 residues: CASSLKAGEVYGYTF. The CDR3 bases are TGTGCCAGCAGCTTAAAAGCAGGGGAAGTCTATGGCTACACCTTC.